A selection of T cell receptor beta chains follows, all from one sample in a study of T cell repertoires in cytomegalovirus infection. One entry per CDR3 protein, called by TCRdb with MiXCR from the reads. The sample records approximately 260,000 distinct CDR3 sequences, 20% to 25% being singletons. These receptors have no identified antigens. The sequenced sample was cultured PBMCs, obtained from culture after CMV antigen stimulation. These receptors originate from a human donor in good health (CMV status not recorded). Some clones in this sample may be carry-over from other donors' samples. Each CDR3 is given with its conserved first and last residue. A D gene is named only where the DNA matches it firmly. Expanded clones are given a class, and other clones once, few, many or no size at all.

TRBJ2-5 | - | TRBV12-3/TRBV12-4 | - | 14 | CASSWLEGDETQYF | TGTGCCAGCAGCTGGCTTGAGGGGGATGAGACCCAGTACTTC
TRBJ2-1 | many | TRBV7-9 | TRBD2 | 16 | CASSSIAGVGYNEQFF | TGTGCCAGCAGCTCCATAGCGGGAGTGGGCTACAATGAGCAGTTCTTC
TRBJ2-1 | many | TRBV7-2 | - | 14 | CASSFSVAGEEQFF | TGTGCCAGCAGCTTTTCGGTTGCCGGAGAGGAGCAGTTCTTC
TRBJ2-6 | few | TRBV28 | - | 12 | CASNFGANVLTF | TGTGCCAGCAACTTTGGGGCCAACGTCCTGACTTTC
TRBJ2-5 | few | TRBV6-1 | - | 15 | CASSEGPANKETQYF | TGTGCCAGCAGTGAAGGACCAGCGAATAAAGAGACCCAGTACTTC
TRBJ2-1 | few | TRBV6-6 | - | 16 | CASSYTGSLDPNEQFF | TGTGCCAGCAGTTACACCGGCAGCCTCGACCCCAATGAGCAGTTCTTC
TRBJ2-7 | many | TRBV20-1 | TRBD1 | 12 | CSAGDRGYEQYF | TGCAGTGCTGGAGACAGGGGCTACGAGCAGTACTTC
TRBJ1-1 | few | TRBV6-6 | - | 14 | CASTIIGLRTEAFF | TGTGCCAGCACCATCATCGGACTGCGCACTGAAGCTTTCTTT
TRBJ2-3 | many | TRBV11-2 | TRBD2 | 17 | CASSLDAMRERGDTQYF | TGTGCCAGCAGCCTTGACGCGATGCGGGAGCGGGGAGATACGCAGTATTTT
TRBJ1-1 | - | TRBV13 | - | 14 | CASSLSGGGTEAFF | TGTGCCAGCAGCTTATCCGGGGGTGGCACTGAAGCTTTCTTT
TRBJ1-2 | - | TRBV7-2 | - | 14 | CASSVQGGVYGYTF | TGTGCCAGCAGCGTCCAAGGGGGGGTCTATGGCTACACCTTC
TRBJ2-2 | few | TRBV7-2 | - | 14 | CASRAGTNTGELFF | TGTGCCAGCAGGGCCGGGACTAACACCGGGGAGCTGTTTTTT
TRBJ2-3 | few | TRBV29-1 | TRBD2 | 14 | CSVQWGGSQDTQYF | TGCAGCGTCCAATGGGGCGGGAGTCAAGATACGCAGTATTTT
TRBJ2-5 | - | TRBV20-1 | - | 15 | CSGQLVGGRGETQYF | TGCAGTGGGCAACTAGTCGGGGGGCGCGGGGAGACCCAGTACTTC
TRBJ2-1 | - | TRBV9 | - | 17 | CASGRAPSTSSYNEQFF | TGTGCCAGCGGCAGAGCACCATCGACTAGCTCCTACAATGAGCAGTTCTTC
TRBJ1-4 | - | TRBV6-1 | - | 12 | CASSVGVQKLFF | TGTGCCAGCAGTGTCGGGGTCCAAAAACTGTTTTTT
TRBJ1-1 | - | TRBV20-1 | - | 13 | CSASRGRGTEAFF | TGCAGTGCTAGTCGGGGGCGGGGGACTGAAGCTTTCTTT
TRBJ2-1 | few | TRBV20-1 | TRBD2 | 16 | CSARVSGRAPYNEQFF | TGCAGTGCTAGGGTCAGCGGGAGGGCCCCCTACAATGAGCAGTTCTTC
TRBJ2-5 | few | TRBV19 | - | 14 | CASSRWGAQETQYF | TGTGCCAGTAGTCGATGGGGGGCCCAAGAGACCCAGTACTTC
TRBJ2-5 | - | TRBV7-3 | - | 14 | CASSPGGGLETQYF | TGTGCCAGCAGTCCTGGAGGGGGTTTGGAGACCCAGTACTTC
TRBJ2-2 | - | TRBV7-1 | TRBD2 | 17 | CASTCQLAGETGGELFF | TGTGCCAGCACCTGCCAACTAGCGGGAGAAACTGGCGGGGAGCTGTTTTTT
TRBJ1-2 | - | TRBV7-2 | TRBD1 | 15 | CASSQFRDRGSGYTF | TGTGCCAGCAGCCAATTCCGAGACAGGGGTAGCGGCTACACCTTC
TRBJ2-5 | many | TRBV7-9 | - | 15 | CASSLLTGIEETQYF | TGTGCCAGCAGCTTACTGACAGGCATAGAAGAGACCCAGTACTTC
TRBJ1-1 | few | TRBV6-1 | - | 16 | CASSEYGVELNTEAFF | TGTGCCAGCAGTGAATACGGGGTAGAGTTGAACACTGAAGCTTTCTTT
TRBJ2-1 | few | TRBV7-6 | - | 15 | CASSFVRGRYNEQFF | TGTGCCAGCAGCTTCGTCCGGGGGCGTTACAATGAGCAGTTCTTC
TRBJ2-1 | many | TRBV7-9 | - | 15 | CASSHPRAPYNEQFF | TGTGCCAGCAGCCACCCCCGGGCCCCATACAATGAGCAGTTCTTC
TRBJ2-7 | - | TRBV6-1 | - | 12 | CASSSALLEQYF | TGTGCCAGCAGTTCTGCCCTTCTCGAGCAGTACTTC
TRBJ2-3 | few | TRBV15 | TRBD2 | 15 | CATSRLAGGPDTQYF | TGTGCCACCAGCAGACTAGCGGGAGGGCCAGATACGCAGTATTTT
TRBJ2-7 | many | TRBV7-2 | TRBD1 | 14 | CASSLAGQSYEQYF | TGTGCCAGCAGCTTAGCGGGACAGTCCTACGAGCAGTACTTC
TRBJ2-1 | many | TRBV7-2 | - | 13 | CASSPIGRNEQFF | TGTGCCAGCAGCCCCATCGGGAGAAATGAGCAGTTCTTC
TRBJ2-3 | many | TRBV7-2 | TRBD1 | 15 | CASSSGQGITDTQYF | TGTGCCAGCAGCTCCGGACAGGGGATCACAGATACGCAGTATTTT
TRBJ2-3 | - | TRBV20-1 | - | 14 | CSARDQGYTDTQYF | TGCAGTGCTAGAGATCAGGGGTACACAGATACGCAGTATTTT
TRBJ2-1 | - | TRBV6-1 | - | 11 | CASTFVNEQFF | TGTGCCAGCACCTTCGTTAATGAGCAGTTCTTC
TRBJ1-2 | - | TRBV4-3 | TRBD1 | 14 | CASSHGTGGYGYTF | TGCGCCAGCAGCCACGGGACAGGGGGATATGGCTACACCTTC
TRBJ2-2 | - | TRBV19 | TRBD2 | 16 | CASSLRLAGSSGELFF | TGTGCCAGTAGCCTAAGACTAGCGGGATCATCCGGGGAGCTGTTTTTT
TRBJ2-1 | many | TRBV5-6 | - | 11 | CASSSPDEQFF | TGTGCCAGCAGCTCCCCCGATGAGCAGTTCTTC
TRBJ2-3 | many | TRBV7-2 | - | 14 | CASSLEMSPDTQYF | TGTGCCAGCAGCTTAGAGATGAGCCCAGATACGCAGTATTTT
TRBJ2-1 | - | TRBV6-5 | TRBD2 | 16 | CASSRNSGRASNEQFF | TGTGCCAGCAGCCGCAATAGCGGGAGGGCATCCAATGAGCAGTTCTTC
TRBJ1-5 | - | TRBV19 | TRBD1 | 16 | CASRRQGDGSNQPQHF | TGTGCCAGTAGACGACAGGGTGACGGTAGCAATCAGCCCCAGCATTTT
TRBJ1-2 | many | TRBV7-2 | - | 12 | CASSLAKVGYTF | TGTGCCAGCAGCTTAGCGAAGGTGGGCTACACCTTC
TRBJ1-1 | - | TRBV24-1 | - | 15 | CATRQRGKVTTEAFF | TGTGCCACCAGGCAACGGGGTAAGGTAACCACTGAAGCTTTCTTT
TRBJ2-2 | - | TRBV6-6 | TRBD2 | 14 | CASMGGRNTGELFF | TGTGCCAGCATGGGCGGGAGGAACACCGGGGAGCTGTTTTTT
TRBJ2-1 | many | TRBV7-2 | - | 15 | CASSLAGAPYNEQFF | TGTGCCAGCAGCTTAGCGGGAGCGCCCTACAATGAGCAGTTCTTC
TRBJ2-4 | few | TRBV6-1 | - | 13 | CASSEPPSQGPDF | TGTGCCAGCAGTGAACCCCCCAGTCAGGGGCCCGACTTC
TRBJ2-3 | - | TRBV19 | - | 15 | CASTRRARGTDTQYF | TGTGCCAGTACGAGACGGGCCCGTGGCACAGATACGCAGTATTTT
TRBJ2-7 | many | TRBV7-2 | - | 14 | CASSPGRSSYEQYF | TGTGCCAGCAGCCCGGGACGGAGCTCCTACGAGCAGTACTTC